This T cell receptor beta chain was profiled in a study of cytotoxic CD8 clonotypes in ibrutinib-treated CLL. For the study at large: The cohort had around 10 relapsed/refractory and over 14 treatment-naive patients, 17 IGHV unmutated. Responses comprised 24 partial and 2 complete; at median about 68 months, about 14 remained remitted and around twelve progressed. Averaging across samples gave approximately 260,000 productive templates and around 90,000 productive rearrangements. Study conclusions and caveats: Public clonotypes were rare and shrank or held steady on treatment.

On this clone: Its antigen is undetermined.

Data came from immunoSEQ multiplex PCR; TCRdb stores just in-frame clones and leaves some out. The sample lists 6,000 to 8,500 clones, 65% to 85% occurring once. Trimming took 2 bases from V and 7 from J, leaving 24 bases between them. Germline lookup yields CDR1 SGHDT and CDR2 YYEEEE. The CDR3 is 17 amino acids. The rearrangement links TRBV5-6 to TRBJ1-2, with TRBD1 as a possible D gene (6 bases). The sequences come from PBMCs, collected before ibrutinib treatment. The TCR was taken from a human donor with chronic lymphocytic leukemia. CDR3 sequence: CASSLTAPRGSIGGYTF. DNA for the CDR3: TGTGCCAGCAGCTTAACGGCCCCGAGGGGGTCTATAGGTGGCTACACCTTC. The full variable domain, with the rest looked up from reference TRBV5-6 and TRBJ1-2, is DAGVTQSPTHLIKTRGQQVTLRCSPKSGHDTVSWYQQALGQGPQFIFQYYEEEERQRGNFPDRFSGHQFPNYSSELNVNALLLGDSALYLCASSLTAPRGSIGGYTFGSGTRLTVV.